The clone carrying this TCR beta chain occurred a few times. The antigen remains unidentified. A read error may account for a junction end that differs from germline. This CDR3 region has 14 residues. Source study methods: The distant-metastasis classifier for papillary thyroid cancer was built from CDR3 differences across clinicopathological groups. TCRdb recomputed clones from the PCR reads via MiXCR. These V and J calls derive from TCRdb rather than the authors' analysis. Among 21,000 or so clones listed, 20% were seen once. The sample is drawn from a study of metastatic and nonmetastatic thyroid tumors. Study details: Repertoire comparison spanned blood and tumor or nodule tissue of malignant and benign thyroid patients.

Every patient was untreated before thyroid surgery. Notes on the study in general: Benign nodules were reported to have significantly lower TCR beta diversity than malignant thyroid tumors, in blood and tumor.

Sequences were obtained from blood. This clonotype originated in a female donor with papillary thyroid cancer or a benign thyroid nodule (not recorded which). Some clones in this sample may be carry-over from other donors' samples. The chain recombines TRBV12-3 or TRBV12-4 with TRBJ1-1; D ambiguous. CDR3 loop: CASSLTVLNTEAFF. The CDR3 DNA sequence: TGTGCCAGCAGTTTAACGGTTTTGAACACCGAAGCTTTCTTT.